The clone carrying this T cell receptor (beta chain) showed up just a few times. Its antigen is not known. This sample stems from a study of CD8 T cells in ankylosing spondylitis. Regarding the study as a whole: What seemed typical of ankylosing spondylitis blood was a TCR beta motif built from 7 or 8 highly homologous variants.

TCRdb reanalysed the 5' RACE reads using MiXCR and keeps one entry per CDR3 protein. This table holds about 420,000 distinct CDR3 sequences, 20% to 25% found once. CDR3 length equals 12 residues. Germline V lookup: CDR1 SQVTM, CDR2 ANQGSEA. Trimming took off 7 bases at V and 1 base at J, with 10 bases between the two ends. This chain links TRBV29-1 with TRBJ1-1; D gene uncertain. The sequence was obtained from a male donor with ankylosing spondylitis. Sequencing used blood, either unsorted or a sorted T cell fraction (not recorded which). The CDR3 region is CSAGDGNTEAFF. For the CDR3, the DNA is TGCAGCGCCGGAGACGGGAACACTGAAGCTTTCTTT.